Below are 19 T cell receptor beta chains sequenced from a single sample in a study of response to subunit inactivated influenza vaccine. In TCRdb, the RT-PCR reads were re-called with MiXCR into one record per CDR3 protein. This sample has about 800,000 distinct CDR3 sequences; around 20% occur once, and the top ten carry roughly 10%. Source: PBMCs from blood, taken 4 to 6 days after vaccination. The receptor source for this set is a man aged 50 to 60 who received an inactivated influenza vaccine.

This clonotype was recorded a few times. This CDR3 reads CASTRTTQETQYF. The CDR3 nucleotides are TGTGCCAGCACCCGGACAACACAAGAGACCCAGTACTTC. This chain joins TRBV12-3 or TRBV12-4 and TRBJ2-5, with D possibly matching TRBD1 (5 bases). The length of the CDR3 is 13 residues. V gave up 7 bases and J gave up 2 bases, with 11 bases separating them.

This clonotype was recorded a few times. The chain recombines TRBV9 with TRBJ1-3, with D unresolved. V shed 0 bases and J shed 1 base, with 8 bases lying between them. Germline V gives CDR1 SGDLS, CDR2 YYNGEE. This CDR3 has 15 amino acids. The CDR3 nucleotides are TGTGCCAGCAGCGTAGCAAGCTATTCTGGAAACACCATATATTTT. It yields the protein CASSVASYSGNTIYF.

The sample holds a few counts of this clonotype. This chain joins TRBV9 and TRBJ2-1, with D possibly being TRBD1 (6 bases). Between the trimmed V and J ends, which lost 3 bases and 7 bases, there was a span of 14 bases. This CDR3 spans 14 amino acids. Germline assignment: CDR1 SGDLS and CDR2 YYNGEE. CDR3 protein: CASSAHHRENEQFF. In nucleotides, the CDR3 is TGTGCCAGCAGCGCACACCACAGGGAAAATGAGCAGTTCTTC.

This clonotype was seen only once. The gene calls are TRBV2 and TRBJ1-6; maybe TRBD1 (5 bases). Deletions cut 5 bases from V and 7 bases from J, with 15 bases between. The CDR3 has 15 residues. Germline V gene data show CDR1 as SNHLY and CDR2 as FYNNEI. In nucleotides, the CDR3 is TGTGCCAGCAGTCATCTTGGCAGGGTGAATTCACCCCTCCACTTT. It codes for CASSHLGRVNSPLHF. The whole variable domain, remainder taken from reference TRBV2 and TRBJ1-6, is EPEVTQTPSHQVTQMGQEVILRCVPISNHLYFYWYRQILGQKVEFLVSFYNNEISEKSEIFDDQFSVERPDGSNFTLKIRSTKLEDSAMYFCASSHLGRVNSPLHFGNGTRLTVT.

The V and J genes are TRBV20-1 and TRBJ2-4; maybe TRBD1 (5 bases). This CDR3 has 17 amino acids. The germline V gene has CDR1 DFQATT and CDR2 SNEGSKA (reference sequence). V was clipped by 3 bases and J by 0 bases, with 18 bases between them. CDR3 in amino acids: CSARSDWVGLAKNIQYF. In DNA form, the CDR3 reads TGCAGTGCTAGGAGTGATTGGGTGGGGCTAGCCAAAAACATTCAGTACTTC.

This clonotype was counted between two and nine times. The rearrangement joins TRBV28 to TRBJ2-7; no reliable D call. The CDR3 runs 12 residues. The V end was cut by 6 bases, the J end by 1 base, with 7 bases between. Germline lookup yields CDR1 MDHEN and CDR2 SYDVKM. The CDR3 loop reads CASSRWSYEQYF. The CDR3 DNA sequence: TGTGCCAGCAGCCGATGGTCCTACGAGCAGTACTTC.

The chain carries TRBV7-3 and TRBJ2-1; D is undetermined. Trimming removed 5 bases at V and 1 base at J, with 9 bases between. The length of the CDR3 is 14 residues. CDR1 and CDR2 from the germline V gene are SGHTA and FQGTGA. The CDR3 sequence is CASSPIGSYNEQFF. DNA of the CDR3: TGTGCCAGCAGCCCAATTGGGTCCTACAATGAGCAGTTCTTC.

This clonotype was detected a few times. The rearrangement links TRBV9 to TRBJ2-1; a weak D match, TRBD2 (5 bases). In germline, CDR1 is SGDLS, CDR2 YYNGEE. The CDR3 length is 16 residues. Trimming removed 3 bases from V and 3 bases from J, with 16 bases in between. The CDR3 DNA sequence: TGTGCCAGCAGCGGGAGACCTAGCTCTGACTACAATGAGCAGTTCTTC. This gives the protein CASSGRPSSDYNEQFF.

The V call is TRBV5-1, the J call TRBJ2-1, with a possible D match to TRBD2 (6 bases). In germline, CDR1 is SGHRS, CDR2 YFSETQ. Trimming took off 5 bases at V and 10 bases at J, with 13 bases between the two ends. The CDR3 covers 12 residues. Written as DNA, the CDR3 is TGCGCCAGCAGTGTTGAGGGAGGAGAGCAGTTCTTC. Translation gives CASSVEGGEQFF.

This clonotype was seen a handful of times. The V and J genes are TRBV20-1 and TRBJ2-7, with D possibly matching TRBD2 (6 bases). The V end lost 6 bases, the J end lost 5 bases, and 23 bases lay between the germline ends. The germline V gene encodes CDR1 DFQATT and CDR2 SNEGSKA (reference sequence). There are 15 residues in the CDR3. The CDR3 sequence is CSALGEVFRQNEQYF. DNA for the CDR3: TGCAGTGCCCTAGGGGAGGTATTTAGACAAAACGAGCAGTACTTC.

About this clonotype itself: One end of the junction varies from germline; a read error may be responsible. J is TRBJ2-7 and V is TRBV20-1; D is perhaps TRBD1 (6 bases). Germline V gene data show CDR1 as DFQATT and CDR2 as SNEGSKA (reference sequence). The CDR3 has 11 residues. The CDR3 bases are TGCAGTGCTTCGAAGGGGGAACCCCGAATCTTC. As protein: CSASKGEPRIF.

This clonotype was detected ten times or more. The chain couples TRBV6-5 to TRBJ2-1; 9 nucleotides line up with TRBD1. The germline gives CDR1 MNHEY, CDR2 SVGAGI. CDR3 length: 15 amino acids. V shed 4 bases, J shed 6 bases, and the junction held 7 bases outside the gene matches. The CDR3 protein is CASSSGQGGRNEQFF. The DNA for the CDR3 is TGTGCCAGCAGTTCGGGACAGGGTGGGCGCAATGAGCAGTTCTTC.

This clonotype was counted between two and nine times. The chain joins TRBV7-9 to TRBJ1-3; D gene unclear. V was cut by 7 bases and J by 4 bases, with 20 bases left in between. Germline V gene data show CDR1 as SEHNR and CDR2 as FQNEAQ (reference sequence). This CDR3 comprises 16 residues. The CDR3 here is CASTMERAVRGNTIYF. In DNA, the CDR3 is TGTGCCAGCACCATGGAACGGGCGGTGCGAGGAAACACCATATATTTT.

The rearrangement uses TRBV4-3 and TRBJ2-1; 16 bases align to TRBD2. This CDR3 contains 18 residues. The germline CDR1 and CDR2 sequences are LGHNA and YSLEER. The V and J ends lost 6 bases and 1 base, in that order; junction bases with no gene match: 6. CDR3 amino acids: CASSQGLAGGKSYNEQFF. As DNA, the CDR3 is TGCGCCAGCAGTCAGGGACTAGCGGGAGGGAAGTCCTACAATGAGCAGTTCTTC.

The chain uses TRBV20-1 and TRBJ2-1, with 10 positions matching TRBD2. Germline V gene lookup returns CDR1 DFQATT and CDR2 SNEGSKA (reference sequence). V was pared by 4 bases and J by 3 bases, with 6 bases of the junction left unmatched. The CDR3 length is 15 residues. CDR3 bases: TGCAGTGCTACACAAACTAGCGGGATCTACAATGAGCAGTTCTTC. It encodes CSATQTSGIYNEQFF.

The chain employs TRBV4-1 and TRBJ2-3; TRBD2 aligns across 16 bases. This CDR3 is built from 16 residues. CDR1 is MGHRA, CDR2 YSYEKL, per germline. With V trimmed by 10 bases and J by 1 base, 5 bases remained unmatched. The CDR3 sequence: CATRGTSGGGTDTQYF. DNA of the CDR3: TGCGCCACACGGGGGACTAGCGGGGGGGGCACAGATACGCAGTATTTT.

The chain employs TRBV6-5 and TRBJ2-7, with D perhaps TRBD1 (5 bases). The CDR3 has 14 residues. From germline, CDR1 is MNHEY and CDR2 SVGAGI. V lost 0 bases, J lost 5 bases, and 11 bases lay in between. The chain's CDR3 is CASSYSIQGNEQYF. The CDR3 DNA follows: TGTGCCAGCAGTTACTCGATTCAGGGAAACGAGCAGTACTTC.

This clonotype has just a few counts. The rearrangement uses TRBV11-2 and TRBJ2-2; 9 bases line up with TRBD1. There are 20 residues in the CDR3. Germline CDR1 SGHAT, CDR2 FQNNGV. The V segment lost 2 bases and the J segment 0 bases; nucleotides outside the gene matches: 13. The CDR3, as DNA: TGTGCCAGCAGCTTATTCGGGACAGGGTGGAGTTATTCGAACACCGGGGAGCTGTTTTTT. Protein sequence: CASSLFGTGWSYSNTGELFF.

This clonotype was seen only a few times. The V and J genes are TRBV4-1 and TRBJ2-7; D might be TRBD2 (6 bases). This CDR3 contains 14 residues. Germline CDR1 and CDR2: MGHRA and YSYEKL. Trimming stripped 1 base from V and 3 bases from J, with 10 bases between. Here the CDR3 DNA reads TGCGCCAGCAGCCAAGCCGGGGGTTTCTACGAGCAGTACTTC. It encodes CASSQAGGFYEQYF.